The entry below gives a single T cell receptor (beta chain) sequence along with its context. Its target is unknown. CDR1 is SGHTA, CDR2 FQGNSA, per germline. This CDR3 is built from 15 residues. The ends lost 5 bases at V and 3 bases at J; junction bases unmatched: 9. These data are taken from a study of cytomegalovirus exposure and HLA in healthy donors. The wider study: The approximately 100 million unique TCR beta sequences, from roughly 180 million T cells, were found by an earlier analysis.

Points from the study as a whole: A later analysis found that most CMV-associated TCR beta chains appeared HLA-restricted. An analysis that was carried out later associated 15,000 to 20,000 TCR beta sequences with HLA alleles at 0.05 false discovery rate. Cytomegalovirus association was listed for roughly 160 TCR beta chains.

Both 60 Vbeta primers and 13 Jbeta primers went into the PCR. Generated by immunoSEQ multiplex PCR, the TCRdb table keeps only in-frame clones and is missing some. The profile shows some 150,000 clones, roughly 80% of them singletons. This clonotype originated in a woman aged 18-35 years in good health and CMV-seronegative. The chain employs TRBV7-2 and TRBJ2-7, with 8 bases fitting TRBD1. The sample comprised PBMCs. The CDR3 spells CASSPVSGGSYEQYF. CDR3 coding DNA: TGTGCCAGCAGCCCTGTGTCAGGGGGCAGCTACGAGCAGTACTTC.